This T cell receptor (beta chain) emerged from a study of cytomegalovirus exposure and HLA in healthy donors. Study-wide background: A preliminary data release comprised roughly 80 million unique TCRs obtained from HLA-typed donors.

CDR3 length: 12 residues. A word on this clone: Antigen specificity is unknown.

Both 60 Vbeta primers and 13 Jbeta primers went into the PCR. Method: immunoSEQ multiplex PCR; TCRdb's copy keeps in-frame clones and lacks some. The sample holds tens of thousands of clones, roughly three quarters seen once. Study results and caveats: As a later analysis revealed, the rate of TCR association differed by HLA locus, with DRB1 most and HLA-C fewest. HLA alleles showed associations with 16,951 TCR beta sequences in a later analysis, at a 0.05 false discovery rate.

The V gene is TRBV21-1, the J gene TRBJ2-5; TRBD1 was called by the table and not checked on the DNA. TRBV21-1 represents a pseudogene. The sequence came from a man aged 25-40 years in good health and CMV-seronegative. Sequenced material: PBMCs. CDR3 coding DNA: TGTGCCAGCCAGGACAGCCAAGAGACCCAGTACTTC. This encodes CASQDSQETQYF.